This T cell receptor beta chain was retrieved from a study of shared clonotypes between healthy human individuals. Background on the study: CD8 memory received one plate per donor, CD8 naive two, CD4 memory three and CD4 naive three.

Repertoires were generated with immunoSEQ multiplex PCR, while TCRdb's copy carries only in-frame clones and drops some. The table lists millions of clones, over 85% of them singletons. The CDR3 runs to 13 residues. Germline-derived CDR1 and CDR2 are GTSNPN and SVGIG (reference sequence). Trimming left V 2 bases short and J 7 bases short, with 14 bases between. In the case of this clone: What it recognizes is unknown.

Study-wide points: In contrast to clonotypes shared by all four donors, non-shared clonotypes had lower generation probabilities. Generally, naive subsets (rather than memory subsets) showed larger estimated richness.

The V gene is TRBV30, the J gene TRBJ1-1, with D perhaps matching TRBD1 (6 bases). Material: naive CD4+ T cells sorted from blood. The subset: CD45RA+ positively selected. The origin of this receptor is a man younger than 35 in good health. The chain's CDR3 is CAWSPQTGIEAFF. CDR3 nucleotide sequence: TGTGCCTGGAGTCCACAAACAGGGATTGAAGCTTTCTTT.